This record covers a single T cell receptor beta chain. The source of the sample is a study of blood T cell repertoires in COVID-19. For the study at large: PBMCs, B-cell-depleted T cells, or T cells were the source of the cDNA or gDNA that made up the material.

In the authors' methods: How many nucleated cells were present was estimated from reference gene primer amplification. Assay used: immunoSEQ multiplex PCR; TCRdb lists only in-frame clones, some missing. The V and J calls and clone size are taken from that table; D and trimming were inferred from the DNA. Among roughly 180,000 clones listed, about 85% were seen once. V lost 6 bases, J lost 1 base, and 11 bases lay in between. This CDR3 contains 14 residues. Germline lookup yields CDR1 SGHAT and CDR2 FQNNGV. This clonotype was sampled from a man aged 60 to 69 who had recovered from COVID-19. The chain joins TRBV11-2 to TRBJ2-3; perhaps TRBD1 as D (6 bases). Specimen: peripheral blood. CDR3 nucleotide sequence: TGTGCCAGCAGGACAGGATTAGGCACAGATACGCAGTATTTT. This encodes CASRTGLGTDTQYF. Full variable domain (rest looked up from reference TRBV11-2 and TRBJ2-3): EAGVAQSPRYKIIEKRQSVAFWCNPISGHATLYWYQQILGQGPKLLIQFQNNGVVDDSQLPKDRFSAERLKGVDSTLKIQPAKLEDSAVYLCASRTGLGTDTQYFGPGTRLTVL.